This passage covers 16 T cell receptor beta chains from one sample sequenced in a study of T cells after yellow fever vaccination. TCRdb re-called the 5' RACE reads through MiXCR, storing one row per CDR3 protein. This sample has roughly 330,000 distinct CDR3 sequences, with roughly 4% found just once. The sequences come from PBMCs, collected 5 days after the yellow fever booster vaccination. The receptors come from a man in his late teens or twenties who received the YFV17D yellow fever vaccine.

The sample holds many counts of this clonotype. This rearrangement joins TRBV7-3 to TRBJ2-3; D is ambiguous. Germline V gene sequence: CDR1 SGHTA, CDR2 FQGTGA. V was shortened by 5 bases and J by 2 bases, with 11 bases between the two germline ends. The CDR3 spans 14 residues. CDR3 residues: CASSPGGTTDTQYF. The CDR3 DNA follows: TGTGCCAGCAGCCCCGGCGGTACCACAGATACGCAGTATTTT.

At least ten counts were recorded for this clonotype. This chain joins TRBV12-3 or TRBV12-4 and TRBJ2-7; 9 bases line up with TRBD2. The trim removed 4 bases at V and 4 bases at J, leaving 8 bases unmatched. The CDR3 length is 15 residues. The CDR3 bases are TGTGCCAGCAGTTCTTGGCGGGGGGGCCGATACGAGCAGTACTTC. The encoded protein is CASSSWRGGRYEQYF.

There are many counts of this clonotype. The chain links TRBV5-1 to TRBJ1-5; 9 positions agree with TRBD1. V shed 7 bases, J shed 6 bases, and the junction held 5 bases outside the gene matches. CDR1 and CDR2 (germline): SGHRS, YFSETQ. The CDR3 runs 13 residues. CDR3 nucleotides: TGCGCCAGCTCACAGGGGGCCGGTCAGCCCCAGCATTTT. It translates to CASSQGAGQPQHF.

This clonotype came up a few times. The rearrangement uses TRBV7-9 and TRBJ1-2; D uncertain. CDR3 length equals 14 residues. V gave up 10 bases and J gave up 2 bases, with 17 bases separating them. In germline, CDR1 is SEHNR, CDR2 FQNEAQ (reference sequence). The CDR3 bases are TGTGCCATACCGGCGGCAGTCTCCAACTATGGCTACACCTTC. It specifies CAIPAAVSNYGYTF.

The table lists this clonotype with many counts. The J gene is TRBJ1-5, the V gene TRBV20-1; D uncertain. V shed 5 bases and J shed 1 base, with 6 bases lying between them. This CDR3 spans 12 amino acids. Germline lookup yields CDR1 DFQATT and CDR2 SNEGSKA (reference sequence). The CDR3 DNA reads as TGCAGTGCTGAGGGCAGCAATCAGCCCCAGCATTTT. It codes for CSAEGSNQPQHF.

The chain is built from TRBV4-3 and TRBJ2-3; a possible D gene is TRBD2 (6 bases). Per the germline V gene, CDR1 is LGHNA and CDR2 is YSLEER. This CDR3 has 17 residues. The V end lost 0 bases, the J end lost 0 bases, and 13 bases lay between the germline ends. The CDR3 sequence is CASSQDLGGASTDTQYF. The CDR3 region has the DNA TGCGCCAGCAGCCAAGATCTGGGCGGGGCCAGCACAGATACGCAGTATTTT.

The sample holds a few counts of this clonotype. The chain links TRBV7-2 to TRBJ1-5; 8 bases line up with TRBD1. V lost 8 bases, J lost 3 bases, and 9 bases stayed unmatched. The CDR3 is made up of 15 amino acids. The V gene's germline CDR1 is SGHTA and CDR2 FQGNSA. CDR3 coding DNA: TGTGCCAGCGGCCAGGACAGGGCCAACAATCAGCCCCAGCATTTT. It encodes CASGQDRANNQPQHF.

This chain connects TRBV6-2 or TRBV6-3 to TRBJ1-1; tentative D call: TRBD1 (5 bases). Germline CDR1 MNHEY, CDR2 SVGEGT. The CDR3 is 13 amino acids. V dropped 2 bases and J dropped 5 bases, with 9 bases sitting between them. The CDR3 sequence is CASSYRGKTEAFF. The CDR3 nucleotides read TGTGCCAGCAGTTACAGGGGTAAGACTGAAGCTTTCTTT.

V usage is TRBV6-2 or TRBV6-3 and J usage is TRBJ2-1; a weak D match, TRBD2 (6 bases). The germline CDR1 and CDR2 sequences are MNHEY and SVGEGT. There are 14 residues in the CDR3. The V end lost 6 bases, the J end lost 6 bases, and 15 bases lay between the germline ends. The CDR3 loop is CASRTVGLLNEQFF. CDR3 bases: TGTGCCAGCAGAACTGTGGGACTCCTCAATGAGCAGTTCTTC.

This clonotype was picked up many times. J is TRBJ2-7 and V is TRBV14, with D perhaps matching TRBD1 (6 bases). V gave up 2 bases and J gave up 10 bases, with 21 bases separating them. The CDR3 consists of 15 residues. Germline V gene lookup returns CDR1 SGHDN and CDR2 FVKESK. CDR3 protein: CASSQTAINRVFQYF. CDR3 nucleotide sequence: TGTGCCAGCAGCCAAACGGCCATAAACAGGGTCTTTCAGTACTTC.

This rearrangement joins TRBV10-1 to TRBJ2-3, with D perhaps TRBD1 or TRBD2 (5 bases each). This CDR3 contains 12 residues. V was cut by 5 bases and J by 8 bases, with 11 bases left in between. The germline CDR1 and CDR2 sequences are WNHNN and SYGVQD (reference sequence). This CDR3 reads CASSPGAGTQYF. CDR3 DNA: TGCGCCAGCAGTCCCGGGGCGGGTACGCAGTATTTT.

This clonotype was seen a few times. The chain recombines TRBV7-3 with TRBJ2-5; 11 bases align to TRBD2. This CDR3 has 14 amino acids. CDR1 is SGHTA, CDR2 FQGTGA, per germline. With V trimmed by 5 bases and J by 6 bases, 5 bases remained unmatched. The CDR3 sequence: CASSLSGGAKTQYF. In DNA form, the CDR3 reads TGTGCCAGCAGCCTTAGCGGGGGGGCTAAGACCCAGTACTTC.

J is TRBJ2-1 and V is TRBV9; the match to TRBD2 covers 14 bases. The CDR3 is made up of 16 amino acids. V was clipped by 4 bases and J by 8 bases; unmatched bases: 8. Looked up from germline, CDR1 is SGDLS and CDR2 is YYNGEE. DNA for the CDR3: TGTGCCAGCAGCCCCTTCCGGGGACTAGCGGGAGATGAGCAGTTCTTC. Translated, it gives CASSPFRGLAGDEQFF.

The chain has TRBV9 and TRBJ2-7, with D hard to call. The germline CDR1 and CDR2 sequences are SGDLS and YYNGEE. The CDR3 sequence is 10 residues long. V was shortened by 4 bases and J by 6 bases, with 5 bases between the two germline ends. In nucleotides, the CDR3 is TGTGCCAGCAGCCCCCCCGAGCAGTACGTC. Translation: CASSPPEQYV.

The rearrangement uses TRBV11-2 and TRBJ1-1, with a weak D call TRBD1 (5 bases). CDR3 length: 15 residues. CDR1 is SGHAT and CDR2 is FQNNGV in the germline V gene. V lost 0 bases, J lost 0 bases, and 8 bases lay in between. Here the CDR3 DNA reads TGTGCCAGCAGCTTAGACGACAGACTGAACACTGAAGCTTTCTTT. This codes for CASSLDDRLNTEAFF.

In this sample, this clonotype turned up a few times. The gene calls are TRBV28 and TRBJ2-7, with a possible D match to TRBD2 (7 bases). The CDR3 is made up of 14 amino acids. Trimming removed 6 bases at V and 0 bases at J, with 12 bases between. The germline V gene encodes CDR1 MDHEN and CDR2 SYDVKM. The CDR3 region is CASRRGGSSYEQYV. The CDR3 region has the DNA TGTGCCAGCAGGCGCGGGGGCAGCTCCTACGAGCAGTACGTC.